These 21 T cell receptor beta chains were sequenced from one sample in a study of T cell repertoires in cytomegalovirus infection. MiXCR was run by TCRdb on the reads, yielding one entry per CDR3 protein. The sample consists of 450,000 to 600,000 distinct CDR3 sequences, roughly a third of them appearing once. Antigen specificity for these receptors is unknown. Sequenced here: cultured PBMCs, sampled from culture after CMV antigen stimulation. The receptors were sampled from a human donor in good health (CMV status not recorded). Some clones in this sample may be carry-over from other donors' samples.

In DNA form, the CDR3 reads TGTGCCATCAGTCATCCGGGACAGGGGCCCCCCGAGCAGTACTTC. As protein: CAISHPGQGPPEQYF. The chain employs TRBV10-3 and TRBJ2-7; 10 bases are shared with TRBD1. Germline V gives CDR1 ENHRY, CDR2 SYGVKD. The CDR3 contains 15 residues. V lost 5 bases, J lost 6 bases, and 10 bases stayed unmatched.

J is TRBJ2-3 and V is TRBV9; 7 bases agree with TRBD2. The germline V gene encodes CDR1 SGDLS and CDR2 YYNGEE. After removal of 3 bases from V and 4 bases from J, the junction contained 5 bases not matched to a gene. This CDR3 comprises 14 residues. The CDR3 sequence: CASSAGRAADTQYF. CDR3 DNA: TGTGCCAGCAGCGCAGGGAGGGCCGCAGATACGCAGTATTTT.

In its sample, this clonotype is medium-sized. CDR3 sequence reads: CASKGGNYNEQFF. CDR3 nucleotides: TGTGCCAGTAAGGGGGGGAACTACAATGAGCAGTTCTTC. This chain joins TRBV7-2 and TRBJ2-1; the D gene is possibly TRBD2 (7 bases). From germline, CDR1 is SGHTA and CDR2 FQGNSA. This CDR3 region has 13 residues. V lost 9 bases, J lost 3 bases, and 12 bases lay in between.

This clonotype was recorded many times. The gene calls are TRBV7-8 and TRBJ1-1; tentatively, D is TRBD1 (5 bases). Germline V lookup: CDR1 SGHVS, CDR2 FQNEAQ. The V gene lost 2 bases and the J gene lost 5 bases, with 12 bases spanning the gap. This CDR3 is built from 14 residues. In DNA, the CDR3 is TGTGCCAGCAGCTTACGAGGGGCGGGAACTGAAGCTTTCTTT. Its translation: CASSLRGAGTEAFF.

The chain joins TRBV6-1 to TRBJ2-3, with 7 bases matching TRBD1. V gave up 5 bases and J gave up 0 bases; unmatched junction bases: 2. CDR3 length: 14 residues. CDR1 is MNHNS and CDR2 is SASEGT in the germline V gene. In DNA, the CDR3 is TGTGCCAGCAGTTACAGGGGTAGCACAGATACGCAGTATTTT. Its translation: CASSYRGSTDTQYF.

This clonotype showed up just a few times. This chain connects TRBV6-1 to TRBJ1-6, with a weak D call TRBD1 (5 bases). In germline, CDR1 is MNHNS, CDR2 SASEGT. CDR3 size: 17 residues. V dropped 6 bases and J dropped 7 bases, with 22 bases sitting between them. The CDR3 coding sequence is TGTGCCAGCAGCTACCGACCGGAGGGGAGCCGGAATTCACCCCTCCACTTT. Protein: CASSYRPEGSRNSPLHF.

The rearrangement uses TRBV27 and TRBJ1-4; tentatively, D is TRBD1 (5 bases). The V end was cut by 3 bases, the J end by 8 bases, with 16 bases between. The CDR3 spans 15 residues. Germline V gives CDR1 MNHEY, CDR2 SMNVEV (reference sequence). The chain's CDR3 is CASSLMGGVNEKLFF. CDR3 coding DNA: TGTGCCAGCAGTTTGATGGGAGGGGTAAACGAAAAACTGTTTTTT.

This clonotype showed up just a few times. The V and J genes are TRBV7-2 and TRBJ2-7; D uncertain. The CDR3 has 13 amino acids. V lost 5 bases and J 3 bases, leaving 11 bases between the germline ends. Per germline, CDR1 SGHTA and CDR2 FQGNSA. CDR3 sequence: CASSLRLHYEQYV. The DNA of the CDR3 is TGTGCCAGCAGCCTTAGGTTGCACTACGAGCAGTACGTC.

V and J are TRBV25-1 and TRBJ2-1, with 12 bases identical to TRBD2. Germline loops: CDR1 MGHDK, CDR2 SYGVNS. The junction had 6 bases not matched to a gene; V was cut back by 3 bases and J by 6 bases. There are 16 residues in the CDR3. The DNA for the CDR3 is TGTGCCAGCAGTGACCTGACTAGCGGGAGACGCAATGAGCAGTTCTTC. It specifies CASSDLTSGRRNEQFF.

The rearrangement links TRBV12-3 or TRBV12-4 to TRBJ2-2, with 10 bases matching TRBD2. V gave up 7 bases and J gave up 1 base; unmatched junction bases: 12. The CDR3 is made up of 18 amino acids. The CDR3 bases are TGTGCCAGCATGAGGGCTAGCGGGAGACCCCTGAACACCGGGGAGCTGTTTTTT. It specifies CASMRASGRPLNTGELFF.

This clonotype was found many times. This chain joins TRBV7-2 and TRBJ2-5; 7 nucleotides align to TRBD2. V was pared by 5 bases and J by 4 bases, with 16 bases of the junction left unmatched. The length of the CDR3 is 17 residues. Looked up from germline, CDR1 is SGHTA and CDR2 is FQGNSA. CDR3 bases: TGTGCCAGCAGCGAGTCACCTACAGCGGGAAAGAGAGAGACCCAGTACTTC. Protein sequence: CASSESPTAGKRETQYF.

On this clonotype itself: A much larger clone lies a single base off, so this may be a read error. V usage is TRBV20-1 and J usage is TRBJ2-5; no definite D call. The CDR3 extends over 11 amino acids. Germline V gene sequence: CDR1 DFQATT, CDR2 SNEGSKA (reference sequence). The CDR3 DNA sequence: TGCAGTGCTAGCACGCAAGAGCCCCAGTACTTC. Amino acid sequence: CSASTQEPQYF.

The chain recombines TRBV29-1 with TRBJ2-1; tentatively, D is TRBD2 (6 bases). Germline CDR1 is SQVTM and CDR2 is ANQGSEA. Trimming removed 2 bases from V and 0 bases from J, with 20 bases in between. The CDR3 length is 18 residues. In DNA, the CDR3 is TGCAGCGTTGAAAGCGGGCTAGCCTGGGGGAGCTCCTACAATGAGCAGTTCTTC. This codes for CSVESGLAWGSSYNEQFF.

The DNA of the CDR3 is TGTGCCAGCAAAGGGCCAGGTGCCGAGCAGTACTTC. This encodes CASKGPGAEQYF. V gene TRBV2 combines with J gene TRBJ2-7; D gene ambiguous. Germline-derived CDR1 and CDR2 are SNHLY and FYNNEI. This CDR3 has 12 amino acids. Trimming took 7 bases from V and 6 from J, leaving 13 bases between them.

This clonotype has only a few counts. The chain joins TRBV7-3 to TRBJ1-6; D remains unclear. The CDR3 runs 15 residues. The germline gives CDR1 SGHTA, CDR2 FQGTGA. Trimming cost V 2 bases and J 3 bases, with 8 bases left between them. The CDR3 DNA reads TGTGCCAGCAGCTTATATGGGAACTATAATTCACCCCTCCACTTT. This encodes CASSLYGNYNSPLHF.

This clonotype is a singleton in its sample. The gene calls are TRBV6-5 and TRBJ2-3, with D maybe TRBD1 (6 bases). Germline CDR1 MNHEY, CDR2 SVGAGI. This CDR3 spans 15 amino acids. V shed 2 bases and J shed 4 bases, with 13 bases lying between them. The CDR3 spells CASSYGTKSSDTQYF. CDR3 DNA: TGTGCCAGCAGTTACGGGACAAAATCCTCAGATACGCAGTATTTT.

The chain joins TRBV15 to TRBJ2-7, with D tentatively TRBD1 (5 bases). The V end lost 5 bases, the J end lost 4 bases, and 18 bases lay between the germline ends. This CDR3 has 15 amino acids. Germline loops: CDR1 LNHNV, CDR2 YYDKDF (reference sequence). CDR3 DNA sequence: TGTGCCACCAGCCCCATCCCACAGGAGCTTTACGAGCAGTACTTC. Translating gives CATSPIPQELYEQYF.

The rearrangement joins TRBV12-5 to TRBJ2-1, with D perhaps TRBD1 (5 bases). Germline V lookup: CDR1 LGHNT, CDR2 FRNRAP. V was clipped by 3 bases and J by 0 bases, with 9 bases between them. The CDR3 totals 15 residues. CDR3 residues: CASGFGDSSYNEQFF. DNA for the CDR3: TGTGCTAGTGGTTTTGGCGACAGCTCCTACAATGAGCAGTTCTTC.

The chain couples TRBV7-3 to TRBJ2-5; tentatively, D is TRBD1 (6 bases). CDR1 SGHTA and CDR2 FQGTGA come from the germline V gene. The CDR3 sequence is 15 residues long. V dropped 5 bases and J dropped 5 bases, with 18 bases sitting between them. CDR3 in amino acids: CASSPSGQGSETQYF. Written as DNA, the CDR3 is TGTGCCAGCAGCCCGTCCGGCCAGGGGAGTGAGACCCAGTACTTC.

This clonotype showed up just a few times. This chain links TRBV12-3 or TRBV12-4 with TRBJ1-5, with 7 bases lining up with TRBD1. The junction had 5 bases not matched to a gene; V was cut back by 4 bases and J by 5 bases. CDR3 length: 14 amino acids. CDR3 sequence: CASSSGQADQPQHF. For the CDR3, the DNA is TGTGCCAGCAGTTCCGGACAGGCGGATCAGCCCCAGCATTTT.

The CDR3 DNA reads TGCAGCGGACTAGCGGGACCTAGCTCCTACAATGAGCAGTTCTTC. Translation: CSGLAGPSSYNEQFF. The gene calls are TRBV20-1 and TRBJ2-1; 12 bases agree with TRBD2. The CDR3 runs to 15 residues. CDR1 and CDR2 from the germline V gene are DFQATT and SNEGSKA (reference sequence).